This T cell receptor beta chain was observed in a study of neoadjuvant nivolumab and ipilimumab in lung cancer. Clones were sequenced by immunoSEQ multiplex PCR, and TCRdb holds only the in-frame ones, with some missing. The sample lists around 7,700 clones, 70% to 80% occurring once. The CDR3 runs to 14 residues. V was pared by 2 bases and J by 8 bases, with 18 bases between. Per germline, CDR1 GTSNPN and CDR2 SVGIG (reference sequence). The sample in question was adjacent normal lung tissue, obtained after neoadjuvant nivolumab, alone or with ipilimumab, at or shortly before surgery. The TCR was taken from an adult with non-small cell lung cancer. The rearrangement joins TRBV30 to TRBJ1-2; perhaps TRBD1 as D (5 bases). CDR3 coding DNA: TGTGCCTGGAGTCCACTGGGAGGGGCCGGGGGCTACACCTTC. This sequence encodes CAWSPLGGAGGYTF.